What follows describes a single T cell receptor (beta chain). Its antigen is unidentified. The data were taken from a study of cytomegalovirus exposure and HLA in healthy donors. General study results and limits: Earlier analysis looked at TCR beta V segments, and most were productive about 90% or about 30% of the time. A missense DCLRE1C variant was associated with V- and J-gene trimming of TCR beta chains in a later analysis, and an independent cohort replicated the association.

This PCR relied on a set of 60 Vbeta primers and 13 Jbeta primers. Only in-frame clones appear in the TCRdb table, and some are missing; sequencing was by immunoSEQ multiplex PCR. Here the sample spans under 200,000 clones, around 75% being singletons. Trimming took 1 base from V and 8 from J; bases not matched to a gene: 16. CDR1 is SGDLS and CDR2 is YYNGEE in the germline V gene. The CDR3 loop spans 17 amino acids. At collection, donors were nominally healthy, but unrecorded immune exposures were probable. The chain has TRBV9 and TRBJ1-2, with 8 bases matching TRBD1. The sample was PBMCs. The source of this sequence is a woman in her thirties in good health and CMV-seronegative. The CDR3 bases are TGTGCCAGCAGCGTATCTCCCGTGCCCGACAGGGGAGGAGGCTACACCTTC. As protein: CASSVSPVPDRGGGYTF.